This T cell receptor beta chain was observed in a study of OX40 agonist ivuxolimab in advanced cancers. Study-wide background: At doses from 0.01 to 10 mg/kg, patients were given intravenous ivuxolimab every 2 weeks.

The V gene lost 0 bases and the J gene lost 7 bases, with 10 bases spanning the gap. This CDR3 is built from 14 residues. CDR1 is MRHNA and CDR2 is SNTAGT in the germline V gene. Using immunoSEQ multiplex PCR, the repertoire was profiled, and TCRdb retains in-frame clones only, with some absent. The sample records about 93,000 clones, about 92% being singletons. V usage is TRBV6-4 and J usage is TRBJ1-5; no firm D call. The specimen was CD4+ or CD8+ T cells sorted from blood, collected in a trial of the OX40 agonist ivuxolimab. The clonotype was recovered from an adult with an advanced solid tumor such as melanoma, head and neck, liver or kidney cancer. The chain's CDR3 is CASSDSPGGQPQHF. The CDR3 DNA follows: TGTGCCAGCAGTGACTCGCCGGGAGGCCAGCCCCAGCATTTT.